The 26 T cell receptor beta chains reported below all come from one sample, sequenced in a study of blood T cell repertoires in COVID-19. Clones were sequenced by immunoSEQ multiplex PCR, and TCRdb holds only the in-frame ones, with some missing. The sample has about 110,000 clones; 76% are singletons. The sequenced material came from peripheral blood. Receptor source: a woman older than 75 with acute or convalescent COVID-19.

CDR3 sequence (DNA): TGTGCCAGCAGCTTAGCGGGAGTGAGTAAGCAGTACTTC. Amino acid sequence: CASSLAGVSKQYF. The chain uses TRBV3-1 (or the pseudogene TRBV3-2) and TRBJ2-7; 9 nucleotides align to TRBD2. The CDR3 has 13 residues. With V trimmed by 5 bases and J by 8 bases, 7 bases remained unmatched. The germline CDR1 and CDR2 sequences are LGHDT and YNNKEL (reference sequence).

The chain joins TRBV5-4 to TRBJ2-3; no firm D call. The CDR3 runs to 12 residues. Trimming stripped 4 bases from V and 5 bases from J, with 8 bases between. The germline CDR1 and CDR2 sequences are SGHNT and YYREEE (reference sequence). In DNA, the CDR3 is TGTGCCAGCAGCCCTGAGAGAGATACGCAGTATTTT. This sequence encodes CASSPERDTQYF. Full variable domain (remainder filled in from reference TRBV5-4 and TRBJ2-3): ETGVTQSPTHLIKTRGQQVTLRCSSQSGHNTVSWYQQALGQGPQFIFQYYREEENGRGNFPPRFSGLQFPNYSSELNVNALELDDSALYLCASSPERDTQYFGPGTRLTVL.

The V call is TRBV7-2, the J call TRBJ2-3, with a possible D match to TRBD2 (5 bases). V dropped 5 bases and J dropped 3 bases, with 12 bases sitting between them. CDR1 is SGHTA, CDR2 FQGNSA, per germline. The CDR3 sequence is 14 residues long. CDR3 loop: CASSTLGSTDTQYF. The CDR3 DNA reads TGTGCCAGCAGCACACTAGGGTCGACAGATACGCAGTATTTT.

The chain joins TRBV10-3 to TRBJ1-1, with 8 bases fitting TRBD1. V dropped 3 bases and J dropped 1; count of bases not matched to a gene: 4. Germline V gene lookup returns CDR1 ENHRY and CDR2 SYGVKD. The CDR3 covers 15 residues. CDR3: CAISDQGAGNTEAFF. DNA of the CDR3: TGTGCCATCAGTGATCAGGGGGCTGGGAACACTGAAGCTTTCTTT.

This chain connects TRBV27 to TRBJ2-5; maybe TRBD1 (6 bases). V shed 5 bases and J shed 2 bases, with 12 bases lying between them. Germline CDR1 is MNHEY and CDR2 is SMNVEV (reference sequence). The CDR3 is made up of 14 amino acids. CDR3 nucleotide sequence: TGTGCCAGCAGTCCGTGGGGGCGGCAAGAGACCCAGTACTTC. This encodes CASSPWGRQETQYF.

This clone was seen only a few times. The chain recombines TRBV25-1 with TRBJ1-1; D gene unclear. This CDR3 has 12 residues. V was cut by 7 bases and J by 3 bases, with 9 bases left in between. Germline V CDR1 and CDR2: MGHDK, SYGVNS. CDR3 coding DNA: TGTGCCAGCACGGGGTACGACACTGAAGCTTTCTTT. Protein sequence: CASTGYDTEAFF.

This sequence joins TRBV2 and TRBJ2-6; no reliable D call. The germline CDR1 and CDR2 sequences are SNHLY and FYNNEI. This CDR3 has 15 residues. V lost 6 bases and J 0 bases, leaving 9 bases between the germline ends. The CDR3 DNA reads TGTGCCAGCAGCCTACAGCCCTCTGGGGCCAACGTCCTGACTTTC. Protein: CASSLQPSGANVLTF. Together with reference TRBV2 and TRBJ2-6, the CDR3 gives the full variable domain: EPEVTQTPSHQVTQMGQEVILRCVPISNHLYFYWYRQILGQKVEFLVSFYNNEISEKSEIFDDQFSVERPDGSNFTLKIRSTKLEDSAMYFCASSLQPSGANVLTFGAGSRLTVL.

The CDR3: CASSPDWTANQPQHF. The CDR3 nucleotides are TGCGCCAGCAGCCCGGACTGGACAGCAAATCAGCCCCAGCATTTT. J is TRBJ1-5 and V is TRBV5-1; TRBD1 might be the D (6 bases). There are 15 residues in the CDR3. Trimming left V 4 bases short and J 4 bases short, with 15 bases between. Per the germline V gene, CDR1 is SGHRS and CDR2 is YFSETQ.

This chain connects TRBV10-3 to TRBJ1-5; D remains ambiguous. The CDR3 consists of 15 residues. The germline V gene encodes CDR1 ENHRY and CDR2 SYGVKD. Trimming shortened V by 10 bases and J by 6 bases, and 22 bases separated the two germline ends. CDR3 coding DNA: TGTGCCACGATCAAGGAGTCCGGGGTTAGTCAGCCCCAGCATTTT. Encoded protein: CATIKESGVSQPQHF.

The V and J genes are TRBV10-3 and TRBJ2-1; tentative D call: TRBD2 (5 bases). This CDR3 region has 17 residues. V lost 2 bases and J lost 6, with 20 bases in between. The germline gives CDR1 ENHRY, CDR2 SYGVKD. DNA of the CDR3: TGTGCCATCAGTGAGCCTGGTCGGCCAGGTCGGGGCAATGAGCAGTTCTTC. It translates to CAISEPGRPGRGNEQFF.

This rearrangement joins TRBV4-1 to TRBJ2-5; the match to TRBD2 covers 8 bases. This CDR3 is built from 13 residues. Germline lookup yields CDR1 MGHRA and CDR2 YSYEKL. Germline trimming cut 4 bases from V and 4 bases from J; bases unmatched to any gene: 2. The CDR3 loop reads CASSRLALETQYF. DNA of the CDR3: TGCGCCAGCAGCCGACTAGCGCTAGAGACCCAGTACTTC.

The gene calls are TRBV10-2 and TRBJ1-2, with D hard to call. The CDR3 loop spans 13 amino acids. V dropped 5 bases and J dropped 0 bases, with 7 bases sitting between them. CDR1 and CDR2 from the germline V gene are WSHSY and SAAADI. The CDR3 here is CASSSVANYGYTF. CDR3 DNA: TGCGCCAGCAGTTCGGTAGCTAACTATGGCTACACCTTC.

This rearrangement joins TRBV28 to TRBJ1-2, with D unclear. Trimming removed 10 bases from V and 10 bases from J, with 19 bases in between. CDR1 is MDHEN and CDR2 is SYDVKM in the germline V gene. The CDR3 extends over 12 amino acids. The CDR3 region is CATRPVRGFYTF. In DNA, the CDR3 is TGTGCCACCAGGCCGGTGAGAGGCTTCTACACCTTC.

The V call is TRBV5-1, the J call TRBJ2-3, with 12 positions matching TRBD2. Germline CDR1 and CDR2: SGHRS and YFSETQ. The V segment lost 0 bases and the J segment 6 bases; nucleotides outside the gene matches: 5. This CDR3 comprises 16 residues. The CDR3 protein is CASSLGLAGAVDTQYF. The CDR3 region has the DNA TGCGCCAGCAGCTTGGGACTAGCGGGAGCGGTCGATACGCAGTATTTT. The full variable domain, rest sourced from reference TRBV5-1 and TRBJ2-3, is KAGVTQTPRYLIKTRGQQVTLSCSPISGHRSVSWYQQTPGQGLQFLFEYFSETQRNKGNFPGRFSGRQFSNSRSEMNVSTLELGDSALYLCASSLGLAGAVDTQYFGPGTRLTVL.

The rearrangement uses TRBV27 and TRBJ1-2; 9 bases are a match to TRBD1. Germline V gene sequence: CDR1 MNHEY, CDR2 SMNVEV (reference sequence). This CDR3 contains 13 residues. V was pared by 6 bases and J by 7 bases, with 6 bases of the junction left unmatched. CDR3 sequence (DNA): TGTGCCAGCAGATCCAGGACAGGGGCTGGCTACACCTTC. It yields the protein CASRSRTGAGYTF.

This clone was seen a handful of times. The rearrangement joins TRBV4-2 to TRBJ2-2; 8 bases line up with TRBD2. Unmatched junction bases numbered 5, after V lost 1 base and J lost 4 bases. The CDR3 extends over 16 amino acids. Germline V gene data show CDR1 as LGHNA and CDR2 as YNFKEQ. Here the CDR3 DNA reads TGTGCCAGCAGCCAAGGTATAGGGACTAGCACCGGGGAGCTGTTTTTT. Protein sequence: CASSQGIGTSTGELFF.

The CDR3 bases are TGTGCCAGCAGCGACCGGGGGGCAGCTAATGAAAAACTGTTTTTT. It specifies CASSDRGAANEKLFF. The V and J genes are TRBV6-5 and TRBJ1-4; the D gene is possibly TRBD1 (6 bases). Germline CDR1 is MNHEY and CDR2 is SVGAGI. V was trimmed by 6 bases and J by 3 bases, leaving 14 bases between them. The CDR3 runs 15 residues.

This chain connects TRBV30 to TRBJ2-7, with D unresolved. This CDR3 spans 12 amino acids. CDR1 and CDR2 (germline): GTSNPN, SVGIG (reference sequence). The ends were cut back, 5 bases at V and 4 bases at J, with 12 bases in the middle. The CDR3 loop reads CAWAPGLYEQYF. The CDR3 region has the DNA TGTGCCTGGGCCCCCGGGTTGTACGAGCAGTACTTC.

The J gene is TRBJ2-5, the V gene TRBV9; D is ambiguous. V lost 0 bases, J lost 4 bases, and 10 bases lay in between. Germline CDR1 is SGDLS and CDR2 is YYNGEE. The CDR3 has 14 amino acids. In nucleotides, the CDR3 is TGTGCCAGCAGCGTAGAATTGAGTGGAGAGACCCAGTACTTC. It codes for CASSVELSGETQYF.

Details on this clone: Its ends do not fully match the called genes, so a read error is possible. The genes are TRBV7-9 and TRBJ1-2, with 9 bases identical to TRBD1. The length of the CDR3 is 15 residues. Germline CDR1 and CDR2: SEHNR and FQNEAQ (reference sequence). CDR3 loop: CASSLGQGFNYGYTF. In DNA, the CDR3 is TGTGCCAGCAGTTTAGGACAGGGGTTTAACTATGGCTACACCTTC.

This sequence joins TRBV19 and TRBJ1-2, with TRBD1 matching 7 bases. This CDR3 has 17 amino acids. V was pared by 6 bases and J by 2 bases, with 15 bases of the junction left unmatched. Germline V gene data show CDR1 as LNHDA and CDR2 as SQIVND (reference sequence). The CDR3 sequence: CASSLAGQPNLNYGYTF. The CDR3, as DNA: TGTGCCAGTAGCCTTGCGGGACAGCCTAATTTGAACTATGGCTACACCTTC.

The V and J genes are TRBV3-1 (or the pseudogene TRBV3-2) and TRBJ1-4, with 7 nucleotides matching TRBD1. Trimming at V came to 4 bases and at J to 0 bases, leaving 2 bases not matched to a gene. The CDR3 sequence is 15 residues long. From germline, CDR1 is LGHDT and CDR2 YNNKEL (reference sequence). CDR3: CASSPQGTTNEKLFF. In nucleotides, the CDR3 is TGTGCCAGCAGCCCACAGGGGACAACTAATGAAAAACTGTTTTTT.

V is TRBV4-1 and J is TRBJ2-3, with D uncertain. CDR3 size: 16 residues. Germline V gene data show CDR1 as MGHRA and CDR2 as YSYEKL. The V end lost 1 base, the J end lost 0 bases, and 11 bases lay between the germline ends. In DNA form, the CDR3 reads TGCGCCAGCAGCCAAGGACGGAGTCCTAGCACAGATACGCAGTATTTT. This codes for CASSQGRSPSTDTQYF.

The chain recombines TRBV7-6 with TRBJ2-1; D may be TRBD2 (5 bases). From germline, CDR1 is SGHVS and CDR2 FNYEAQ. Trimming cost V 1 base and J 2 bases, with 12 bases left between them. The CDR3 runs 16 residues. CDR3 amino acids: CASSLEASGAYNEQFF. The CDR3 region has the DNA TGTGCCAGCAGCTTAGAGGCCAGCGGAGCCTACAATGAGCAGTTCTTC.

This chain links TRBV7-2 with TRBJ2-3; 9 bases match TRBD2. CDR1 is SGHTA and CDR2 is FQGNSA in the germline V gene. This CDR3 has 18 amino acids. V was clipped by 1 base and J by 5 bases; unmatched bases: 13. The CDR3 sequence: CASSLGAPSGIARDTQYF. DNA of the CDR3: TGTGCCAGCAGCTTAGGTGCCCCTAGCGGGATAGCAAGAGATACGCAGTATTTT.

The J gene is TRBJ2-3, the V gene TRBV12-5; 16 nucleotides match TRBD2. Germline assignment: CDR1 LGHNT and CDR2 FRNRAP. The CDR3 is 18 residues long. V shed 6 bases and J 6 bases; nucleotides not matched to a gene: 12. DNA of the CDR3: TGTGCTAGTGGCACCGGGACTAGCGGGGGGGCATTGACGGATACGCAGTATTTT. This codes for CASGTGTSGGALTDTQYF.